The source of this T cell receptor (beta chain) is a study of blood T cell repertoires in COVID-19. Trimming removed 3 bases from V and 10 bases from J, with 10 bases in between. The CDR3 totals 13 residues. CDR1 is LNHDA and CDR2 is SQIVND in the germline V gene (reference sequence). Assay used: immunoSEQ multiplex PCR; TCRdb lists only in-frame clones, some missing. The repertoire holds some 190,000 clones, with approximately 87% as singletons. This chain uses TRBV19 with TRBJ1-6; no definite D call. The sequence derives from a person aged 65-85 years with COVID-19, enrolled during active disease. Sample: peripheral blood. The CDR3 here is CASSMWGASPLHF. The CDR3 coding sequence is TGTGCCAGTAGTATGTGGGGAGCATCACCCCTCCACTTT.